This T cell receptor beta chain was profiled in a study of beta chain features in type 1 diabetes. Germline V gene sequence: CDR1 SGHDN, CDR2 FVKESK. The junction had 7 bases not matched to a gene; V was cut back by 4 bases and J by 2 bases. This CDR3 region has 15 residues. TCRB transcripts that were expressed got sequenced, as all of the isolated RNA had been reverse transcribed. TCRdb keeps only in-frame clones here, not all; method: immunoSEQ multiplex PCR. The repertoire consists of roughly 120,000 clones, with roughly 40% occurring once and the leading ten covering about 0.063%. The source is a young woman in good health. The V call is TRBV14, the J call TRBJ1-2, with 7 nucleotides matching TRBD1. Sequencing used stem cell memory CD4+ T cells from blood. The CDR3 DNA is TGTGCCAGCAGCCGCCTCGGACAGGCAAACTATGGCTACACCTTC. This codes for CASSRLGQANYGYTF.